The 21 T cell receptor beta chains below come from one sample, sequenced in a study of cytomegalovirus exposure and HLA in healthy donors. The PCR had 60 Vbeta and 13 Jbeta primers. The data were produced by immunoSEQ multiplex PCR, yet TCRdb's version contains in-frame clones alone and is incomplete. The sample has fewer than 95,000 clones, about 63% seen once. Specimen: PBMCs. Receptor source: a woman aged 30 to 39 in good health and CMV-seronegative.

Only a few counts were recorded for this clone. The chain joins TRBV9 to TRBJ2-1, with TRBD2 matching 10 bases. The V segment lost 1 base and the J segment 8 bases; nucleotides outside the gene matches: 9. The CDR3 loop spans 16 amino acids. Germline CDR1 and CDR2: SGDLS and YYNGEE. The CDR3 DNA sequence: TGTGCCAGCAGCGTAACTAGCGGGATGTCCCCCCATGAGCAGTTCTTC. Amino acids: CASSVTSGMSPHEQFF.

The chain combines TRBV4-2 with TRBJ1-1; 7 bases fit TRBD1. The V and J ends lost 4 bases and 0 bases, in that order; junction bases with no gene match: 8. The CDR3 contains 16 residues. Per germline, CDR1 LGHNA and CDR2 YNFKEQ. This CDR3 is CASSPPGQVMNTEAFF. The DNA of the CDR3 is TGTGCCAGCAGCCCCCCCGGACAGGTGATGAACACTGAAGCTTTCTTT.

The V and J genes are TRBV28 and TRBJ2-5; maybe TRBD2 (6 bases). TRBJ2-7 matches the DNA end more closely, so the J call is doubtful. The CDR3 is 15 amino acids. Germline V gives CDR1 MDHEN, CDR2 SYDVKM. The CDR3 reads CASSSTIGTSYEQYF. CDR3 bases: TGTGCCAGCAGTTCAACAATAGGGACTTCCTACGAGCAGTACTTC.

V and J are TRBV28 and TRBJ2-5; the D is unclear. Trimming left V 7 bases short and J 2 bases short, with 11 bases between. This CDR3 is built from 13 residues. Germline-derived CDR1 and CDR2 are MDHEN and SYDVKM. DNA for the CDR3: TGTGCCAGCACCGGAGCTGATCAAGAGACCCAGTACTTC. It encodes CASTGADQETQYF.

This clone was detected only a few times. This sequence joins TRBV6-6 and TRBJ1-5; possible D gene TRBD1, 5 bases. Germline CDR1 is MNHNY and CDR2 is SVGAGI (reference sequence). Trimming removed 4 bases at V and 0 bases at J, with 13 bases between. CDR3 length: 16 residues. CDR3 sequence (DNA): TGTGCCAGCAGTTTCGGGGGGTGGGGTAGCAATCAGCCCCAGCATTTT. Translation gives CASSFGGWGSNQPQHF.

CDR3 in DNA: TGTGCCAGCAGTGTTTTCTTTAATTCACCCCTCCACTTT. This codes for CASSVFFNSPLHF. The chain uses TRBV2 and TRBJ1-6; D remains ambiguous. V dropped 4 bases and J dropped 6 bases, with 7 bases sitting between them. The CDR3 extends over 13 amino acids. Germline V CDR1 and CDR2: SNHLY, FYNNEI. Complete variable domain (other parts from reference TRBV2 and TRBJ1-6): EPEVTQTPSHQVTQMGQEVILRCVPISNHLYFYWYRQILGQKVEFLVSFYNNEISEKSEIFDDQFSVERPDGSNFTLKIRSTKLEDSAMYFCASSVFFNSPLHFGNGTRLTVT.

The CDR3 loop is CASRSGQGNEKLFF. The DNA of the CDR3 is TGTGCCAGCCGGTCGGGACAGGGTAATGAAAAACTGTTTTTT. The V gene is TRBV6-1, the J gene TRBJ1-4, with 9 bases identical to TRBD1. The CDR3 is 14 residues long. The germline gives CDR1 MNHNS, CDR2 SASEGT. V shed 8 bases, J shed 4 bases, and the junction held 5 bases outside the gene matches.

The chain joins TRBV6-5 to TRBJ2-1; a weak D match, TRBD1 (6 bases). The V end lost 4 bases, the J end lost 5 bases, and 9 bases lay between the germline ends. This CDR3 has 13 amino acids. The germline CDR1 and CDR2 sequences are MNHEY and SVGAGI. The CDR3 reads CASSSNRDNEQFF. The CDR3 DNA follows: TGTGCCAGCAGTTCCAACAGGGACAATGAGCAGTTCTTC.

J is TRBJ2-7 and V is TRBV4-2, with D tentatively TRBD2 (6 bases). Germline loops: CDR1 LGHNA, CDR2 YNFKEQ. V was shortened by 6 bases and J by 3 bases, with 6 bases between the two germline ends. The CDR3 runs 11 residues. The CDR3 reads CASREGYEQYF. The CDR3 DNA reads TGTGCCAGCAGGGAGGGCTACGAGCAGTACTTC.

The chain uses TRBV10-1 and TRBJ2-3; the match to TRBD2 covers 9 bases. Germline V gene data show CDR1 as WNHNN and CDR2 as SYGVQD (reference sequence). The CDR3 extends over 15 amino acids. V was pared by 7 bases and J by 6 bases, with 11 bases of the junction left unmatched. CDR3 DNA: TGCGCCAGCACCTCTGGGGTGCTAGCGGGGGATACGCAGTATTTT. Protein product: CASTSGVLAGDTQYF.

The gene calls are TRBV25-1 and TRBJ2-1; tentatively, D is TRBD2 (6 bases). The CDR3 has 15 amino acids. V lost 3 bases and J lost 2, with 11 bases in between. CDR1 and CDR2 from the germline V gene are MGHDK and SYGVNS. For the CDR3, the DNA is TGTGCCAGCAGTGACTGGGGGGTCCCCTACAATGAGCAGTTCTTC. Translation gives CASSDWGVPYNEQFF.

The rearrangement joins TRBV9 to TRBJ1-2; TRBD1 agrees at 7 bases. With V trimmed by 0 bases and J by 5 bases, 1 base remained unmatched. There are 13 residues in the CDR3. The germline CDR1 and CDR2 sequences are SGDLS and YYNGEE. The CDR3 loop is CASSVGTGYGYTF. The CDR3 nucleotides read TGTGCCAGCAGCGTAGGGACAGGATATGGCTACACCTTC.

The chain couples TRBV10-3 to TRBJ2-1; 7 bases match TRBD2. Trimming at V came to 11 bases and at J to 5 bases, leaving 9 bases not matched to a gene. The CDR3 length is 13 residues. Germline CDR1 and CDR2: ENHRY and SYGVKD. DNA of the CDR3: TGTGCCGTCCTACTAGCGAGGAACAATGAGCAGTTCTTC. Translating gives CAVLLARNNEQFF.

The gene calls are TRBV19 and TRBJ1-4; tentative D call: TRBD1 (6 bases). The CDR3 contains 15 residues. V lost 5 bases and J lost 6, with 16 bases in between. CDR1 is LNHDA and CDR2 is SQIVND in the germline V gene (reference sequence). As DNA, the CDR3 is TGTGCCAGTAGTCTCGCGGGGGCGAAGTATGAAAAACTGTTTTTT. Protein: CASSLAGAKYEKLFF.

The chain combines TRBV28 with TRBJ1-2, with a tentative D call TRBD1 (5 bases). The CDR3 length is 12 residues. The germline gives CDR1 MDHEN, CDR2 SYDVKM. The ends were cut back, 7 bases at V and 2 bases at J, with 8 bases in the middle. CDR3 nucleotide sequence: TGTGCCAGCACGTCAGGGAACTATGGCTACACCTTC. Its protein product is CASTSGNYGYTF.

This chain connects TRBV5-6 to TRBJ2-1; TRBD1 matches at 7 bases. Germline CDR1 SGHDT, CDR2 YYEEEE. V lost 0 bases to trimming and J lost 9 bases; unmatched junction nucleotides: 3. The length of the CDR3 is 13 residues. CDR3 coding DNA: TGTGCCAGCAGCTTGGGCAGGGGGTTTGAGCAGTTCTTC. Protein sequence: CASSLGRGFEQFF.

V usage is TRBV5-1 and J usage is TRBJ2-7; perhaps TRBD1 as D (6 bases). V was pared by 2 bases and J by 11 bases, with 20 bases between. This CDR3 is 14 amino acids long. Germline V lookup: CDR1 SGHRS, CDR2 YFSETQ. The CDR3 loop reads CASSLGTSDLVKYF. CDR3 bases: TGCGCCAGCAGCTTAGGGACATCCGATCTAGTAAAGTACTTC.

This clone occurred a few times. This chain joins TRBV6-5 and TRBJ1-2; D gene ambiguous. This CDR3 is built from 12 residues. From germline, CDR1 is MNHEY and CDR2 SVGAGI. V lost 7 bases to trimming and J lost 8 bases, with 14 bases between them. The CDR3 DNA reads TGTGCCAGCACTAACGGGGTTGTGGGCTACACCTTC. It is translated as CASTNGVVGYTF.

The J gene is TRBJ1-5, the V gene TRBV27; weak D call: TRBD1 (6 bases). The germline CDR1 and CDR2 sequences are MNHEY and SMNVEV (reference sequence). V lost 5 bases to trimming and J lost 7 bases, with 15 bases between them. CDR3 length: 14 residues. The CDR3 DNA reads TGTGCCAGCAGTGTTTCGGGGGGCCGGCAGCCCCAGCATTTT. Its protein product is CASSVSGGRQPQHF.

The rearrangement joins TRBV5-1 to TRBJ2-5; D may be TRBD2 (5 bases). V gave up 4 bases and J gave up 2 bases, with 15 bases separating them. From germline, CDR1 is SGHRS and CDR2 YFSETQ. The CDR3 spans 15 residues. In nucleotides, the CDR3 is TGCGCCAGCAGCCTGACGCCCATAGCGCAAGAGACCCAGTACTTC. It codes for CASSLTPIAQETQYF.

This sequence joins TRBV29-1 and TRBJ2-3; TRBD2 aligns across 12 bases. CDR3 length: 15 amino acids. Germline V CDR1 and CDR2: SQVTM, ANQGSEA. V lost 8 bases, J lost 8 bases, and 14 bases stayed unmatched. The CDR3 is CSTGTSGSHGGTQYF. Written as DNA, the CDR3 is TGCAGCACCGGGACTAGCGGGTCTCATGGGGGTACGCAGTATTTT.